One TCR beta chain is described in this entry. In the authors' workflow: Amplification of reference gene primers provided the estimated nucleated cell counts. The method was immunoSEQ multiplex PCR; TCRdb's version includes in-frame clones alone and lacks a portion of them. The DNA gave D and trimming, while V, J and clone size come from that table. The profile shows about 180,000 clones, approximately 90% of them singletons. This entry comes from a study of blood T cell repertoires in COVID-19. Overall study: COVID-19 samples collected from the United States, Italy and Spain covered acute and convalescent phases. PBMCs, B-cell-depleted T cells, or T cells provided the cDNA or gDNA that made up the material.

V gave up 1 base and J gave up 5 bases; unmatched junction bases: 3. This CDR3 spans 15 amino acids. Germline V gene lookup returns CDR1 SGHKS and CDR2 YYEKEE (reference sequence). V gene TRBV5-5 combines with J gene TRBJ1-4; 9 bases agree with TRBD1. This TCR was recovered from a woman aged 25-40 years with acute or convalescent COVID-19. Input material: peripheral blood. CDR3 bases: TGTGCCAGCAGCTTGAAGGGACAGGGAAATGAAAAACTGTTTTTT. This sequence encodes CASSLKGQGNEKLFF.